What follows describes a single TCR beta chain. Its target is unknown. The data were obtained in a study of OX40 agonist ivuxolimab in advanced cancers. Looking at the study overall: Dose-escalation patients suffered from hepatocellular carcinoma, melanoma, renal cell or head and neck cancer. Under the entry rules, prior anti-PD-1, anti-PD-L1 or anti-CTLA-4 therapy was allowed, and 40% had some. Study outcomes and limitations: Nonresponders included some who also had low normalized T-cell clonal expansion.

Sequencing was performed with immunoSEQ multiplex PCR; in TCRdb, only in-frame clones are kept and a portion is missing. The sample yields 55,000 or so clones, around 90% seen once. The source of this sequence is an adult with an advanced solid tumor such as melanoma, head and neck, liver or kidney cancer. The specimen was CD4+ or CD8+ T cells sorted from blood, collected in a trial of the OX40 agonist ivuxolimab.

CDR3 residues: CASSLGQLNEQFF. CDR3 bases: TGTGCCAGCAGTTTGGGACAGCTCAATGAGCAGTTCTTC. The chain links TRBV28 to TRBJ2-1, with TRBD1 matching 7 bases. V dropped 3 bases and J dropped 6; count of bases not matched to a gene: 2. Per germline, CDR1 MDHEN and CDR2 SYDVKM. The CDR3 is made up of 13 amino acids.